This TCR beta chain was captured by sequencing in a study of blood T cell repertoires in COVID-19. Background on the study: Specimens from acute and convalescent COVID-19 originated in the United States, Italy and Spain. Sources were T cells, B-cell-depleted T cells, or PBMCs; the material itself was cDNA or gDNA.

Germline assignment: CDR1 SGHDN and CDR2 FVKESK. Between the trimmed V and J ends, which lost 0 bases and 9 bases, there was a span of 12 bases. The CDR3 runs 14 residues. In the authors' methods: How many nucleated cells were present was estimated from reference gene primer amplification. Here immunoSEQ multiplex PCR was the method, and the copy in TCRdb shows in-frame clones only, minus some. The V and J calls and the clone size are those of that table, but D and trimming were determined from the DNA. The sample records under 45,000 clones, just under 80% being singletons. The J gene is TRBJ2-1, the V gene TRBV14; D gene unclear. Sample: peripheral blood. The sequence came from a man aged 60-69 years with acute or convalescent COVID-19. CDR3 protein: CASSQEHRVSEQFF. CDR3 DNA sequence: TGTGCCAGCAGCCAAGAGCATCGCGTATCTGAGCAGTTCTTC.